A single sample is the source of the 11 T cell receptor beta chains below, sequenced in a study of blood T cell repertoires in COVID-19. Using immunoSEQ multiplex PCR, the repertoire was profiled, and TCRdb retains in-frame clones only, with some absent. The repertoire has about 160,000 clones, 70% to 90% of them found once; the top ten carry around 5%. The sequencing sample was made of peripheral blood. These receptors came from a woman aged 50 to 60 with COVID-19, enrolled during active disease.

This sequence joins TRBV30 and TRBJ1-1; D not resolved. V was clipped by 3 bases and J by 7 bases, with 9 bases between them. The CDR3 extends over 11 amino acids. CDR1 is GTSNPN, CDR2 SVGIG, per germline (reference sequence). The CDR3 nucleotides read TGTGCCTGGAGCCTTGGAGGTGAAGCTTTCTTT. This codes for CAWSLGGEAFF.

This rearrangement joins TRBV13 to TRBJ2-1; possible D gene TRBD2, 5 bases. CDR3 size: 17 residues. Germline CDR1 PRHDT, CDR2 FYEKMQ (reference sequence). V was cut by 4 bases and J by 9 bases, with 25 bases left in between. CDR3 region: CASSSPQRQRSGSEQFF. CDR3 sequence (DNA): TGTGCCAGCAGCTCGCCCCAGCGCCAGCGGTCGGGGAGTGAGCAGTTCTTC.

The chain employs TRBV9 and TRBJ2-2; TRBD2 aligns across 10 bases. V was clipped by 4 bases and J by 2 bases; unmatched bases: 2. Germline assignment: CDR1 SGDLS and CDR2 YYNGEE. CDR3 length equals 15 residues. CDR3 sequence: CASSRTSGNTGELFF. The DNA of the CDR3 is TGTGCCAGCAGCCGGACTAGCGGTAACACCGGGGAGCTGTTTTTT.

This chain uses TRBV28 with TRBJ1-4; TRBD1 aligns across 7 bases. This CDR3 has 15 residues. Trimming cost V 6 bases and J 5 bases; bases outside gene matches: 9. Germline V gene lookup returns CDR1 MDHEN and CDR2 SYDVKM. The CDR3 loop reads CASSLPGQINEKLFF. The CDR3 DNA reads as TGTGCCAGCAGCCTCCCGGGACAGATCAATGAAAAACTGTTTTTT. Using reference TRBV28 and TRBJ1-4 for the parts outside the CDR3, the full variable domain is DVKVTQSSRYLVKRTGEKVFLECVQDMDHENMFWYRQDPGLGLRLIYFSYDVKMKEKGDIPEGYSVSREKKERFSLILESASTNQTSMYLCASSLPGQINEKLFFGSGTQLSVL.

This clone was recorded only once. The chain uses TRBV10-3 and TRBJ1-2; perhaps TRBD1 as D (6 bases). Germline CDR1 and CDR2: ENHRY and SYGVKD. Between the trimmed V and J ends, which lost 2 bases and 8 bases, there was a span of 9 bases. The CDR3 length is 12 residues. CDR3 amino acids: CAISEVRGGYTF. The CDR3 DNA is TGTGCCATCAGTGAGGTCAGGGGCGGCTACACCTTC.

The chain's CDR3 is CASSLGAENYGYTF. For the CDR3, the DNA is TGCGCCAGCAGCTTGGGAGCGGAGAATTATGGCTACACCTTC. J is TRBJ1-2 and V is TRBV5-1; D unclear. The CDR3 is made up of 14 amino acids. V gave up 0 bases and J gave up 5 bases, with 11 bases separating them. CDR1 is SGHRS, CDR2 YFSETQ, per germline. Combining the CDR3 with reference TRBV5-1 and TRBJ1-2 gives the whole variable domain KAGVTQTPRYLIKTRGQQVTLSCSPISGHRSVSWYQQTPGQGLQFLFEYFSETQRNKGNFPGRFSGRQFSNSRSEMNVSTLELGDSALYLCASSLGAENYGYTFGSGTRLTVV.

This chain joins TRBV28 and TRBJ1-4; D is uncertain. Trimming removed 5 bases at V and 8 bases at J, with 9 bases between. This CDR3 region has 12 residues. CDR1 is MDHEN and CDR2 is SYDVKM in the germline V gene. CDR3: CASSPLREKLFF. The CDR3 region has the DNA TGTGCCAGCAGTCCTTTGAGGGAAAAACTGTTTTTT.

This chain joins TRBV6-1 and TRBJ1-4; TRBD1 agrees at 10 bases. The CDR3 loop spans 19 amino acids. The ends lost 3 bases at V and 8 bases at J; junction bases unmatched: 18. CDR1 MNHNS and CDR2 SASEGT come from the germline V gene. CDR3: CASSDIGVWGTGESEKLFF. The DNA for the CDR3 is TGTGCCAGCAGTGATATAGGGGTGTGGGGGACAGGGGAATCCGAAAAACTGTTTTTT.

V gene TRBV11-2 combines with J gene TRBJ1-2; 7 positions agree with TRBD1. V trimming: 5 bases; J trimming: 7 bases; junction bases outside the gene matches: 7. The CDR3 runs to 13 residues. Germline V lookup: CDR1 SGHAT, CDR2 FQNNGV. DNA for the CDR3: TGTGCCAGCAGCCCAAGGGGGCAGTTTGGCTACACCTTC. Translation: CASSPRGQFGYTF. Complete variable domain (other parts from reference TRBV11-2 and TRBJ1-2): EAGVAQSPRYKIIEKRQSVAFWCNPISGHATLYWYQQILGQGPKLLIQFQNNGVVDDSQLPKDRFSAERLKGVDSTLKIQPAKLEDSAVYLCASSPRGQFGYTFGSGTRLTVV.

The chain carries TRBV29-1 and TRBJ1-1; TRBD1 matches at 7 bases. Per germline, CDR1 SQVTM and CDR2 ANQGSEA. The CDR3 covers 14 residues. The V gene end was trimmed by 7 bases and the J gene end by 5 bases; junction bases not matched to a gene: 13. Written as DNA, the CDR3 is TGCAGCGGGAAGGGGGCGCGTGCGGGGACTGAAGCTTTCTTT. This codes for CSGKGARAGTEAFF.

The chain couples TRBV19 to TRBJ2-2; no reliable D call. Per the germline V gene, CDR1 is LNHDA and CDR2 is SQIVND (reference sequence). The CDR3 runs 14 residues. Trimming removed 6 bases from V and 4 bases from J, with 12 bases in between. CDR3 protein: CASRERGGTGELFF. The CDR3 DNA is TGTGCCAGTAGGGAGCGAGGTGGCACCGGGGAGCTGTTTTTT.